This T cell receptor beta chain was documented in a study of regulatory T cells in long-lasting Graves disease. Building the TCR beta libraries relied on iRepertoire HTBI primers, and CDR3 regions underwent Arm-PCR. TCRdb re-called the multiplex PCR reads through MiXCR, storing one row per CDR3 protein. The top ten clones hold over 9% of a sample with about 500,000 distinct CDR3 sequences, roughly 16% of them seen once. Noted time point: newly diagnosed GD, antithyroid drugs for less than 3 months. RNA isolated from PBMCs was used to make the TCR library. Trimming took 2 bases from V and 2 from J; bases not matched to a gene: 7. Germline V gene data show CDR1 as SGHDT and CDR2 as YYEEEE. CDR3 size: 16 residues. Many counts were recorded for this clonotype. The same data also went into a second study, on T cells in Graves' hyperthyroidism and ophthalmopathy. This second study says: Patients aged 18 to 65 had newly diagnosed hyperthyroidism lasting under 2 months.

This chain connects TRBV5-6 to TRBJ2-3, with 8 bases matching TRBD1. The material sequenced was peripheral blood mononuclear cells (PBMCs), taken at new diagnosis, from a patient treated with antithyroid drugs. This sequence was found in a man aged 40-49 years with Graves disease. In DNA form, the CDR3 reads TGTGCCAGCAGCTTCAGGGGGCAAATTCCCACAGATACGCAGTATTTT. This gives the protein CASSFRGQIPTDTQYF.